This passage covers 29 T cell receptor beta chains from one sample sequenced in a study of cytomegalovirus exposure and HLA in healthy donors. Profiling relied on immunoSEQ multiplex PCR, and the TCRdb table lists in-frame clones only, not all of them. The table lists roughly 100,000 clones, around 83% of them singletons. What was sequenced was PBMCs. These receptor sequences come from a woman between 18 and 30 years old in good health and CMV-seropositive.

This clone was counted once. This CDR3 is CASSSGGPHSNQPQHF. Written as DNA, the CDR3 is TGCGCCAGCAGCTCCGGGGGACCCCATAGCAATCAGCCCCAGCATTTT. The chain couples TRBV5-1 to TRBJ1-5; tentative D call: TRBD1 (5 bases). The CDR3 length is 16 residues. V lost 3 bases to trimming and J lost 0 bases, with 13 bases between them. The germline CDR1 and CDR2 sequences are SGHRS and YFSETQ.

J is TRBJ2-2 and V is TRBV10-3; D is possibly TRBD2 (5 bases). Germline-derived CDR1 and CDR2 are ENHRY and SYGVKD. Trimming took off 3 bases at V and 3 bases at J, with 14 bases between the two ends. The length of the CDR3 is 16 residues. The CDR3 loop is CAISDVERDYTGELFF. CDR3 bases: TGTGCCATCAGTGACGTTGAGAGGGATTACACCGGGGAGCTGTTTTTT.

This clone appeared once. The chain couples TRBV14 to TRBJ2-1; no clear D gene. The germline V and J ends were trimmed by 1 base and 6 bases, with 10 bases remaining between them. This CDR3 has 14 amino acids. The germline gives CDR1 SGHDN, CDR2 FVKESK. The CDR3 loop reads CASSQGVWSNEQFF. CDR3 coding DNA: TGTGCCAGCAGCCAAGGGGTTTGGAGCAATGAGCAGTTCTTC.

Here the CDR3 reads CASLGTGSTGELFF. The CDR3 DNA follows: TGTGCCAGCCTAGGGACAGGGAGCACCGGGGAGCTGTTTTTT. This chain uses TRBV6-6 with TRBJ2-2, with 9 bases matching TRBD1. The CDR3 spans 14 residues. Looked up from germline, CDR1 is MNHNY and CDR2 is SVGAGI (reference sequence). J was trimmed by 4 bases and V by 8 bases; bases with no gene match: 5.

CDR3 sequence (DNA): TGTGCCAGCAGCCCGACAGGGAGGAAGGACGAGCAGTACTTC. It yields the protein CASSPTGRKDEQYF. The chain combines TRBV5-4 with TRBJ2-7; D is possibly TRBD1 (7 bases). The germline gives CDR1 SGHNT, CDR2 YYREEE (reference sequence). V was trimmed by 4 bases and J by 5 bases, leaving 16 bases between them. This CDR3 spans 14 amino acids.

The gene calls are TRBV5-5 and TRBJ1-1; 7 bases agree with TRBD1. There are 11 residues in the CDR3. V trimming: 2 bases; J trimming: 13 bases; junction bases outside the gene matches: 5. CDR1 is SGHKS and CDR2 is YYEKEE in the germline V gene (reference sequence). The CDR3 sequence: CASSFGTVFFF. CDR3 coding DNA: TGTGCCAGCAGCTTCGGGACAGTCTTTTTCTTT.

The chain combines TRBV6-1 with TRBJ1-6, with 9 bases that match TRBD1. CDR1 and CDR2 (germline): MNHNS, SASEGT. V lost 2 bases to trimming and J lost 9 bases; unmatched junction nucleotides: 5. CDR3 length: 15 residues. As DNA, the CDR3 is TGTGCCAGCAGTGAACCCGGACAGGGGTCTTCACCCCTCCACTTT. This encodes CASSEPGQGSSPLHF.

J is TRBJ2-7 and V is TRBV10-2, with D unclear. Germline lookup yields CDR1 WSHSY and CDR2 SAAADI. Trimming left V 8 bases short and J 6 bases short, with 14 bases between. The CDR3 is 12 amino acids. The CDR3 loop is CASGHLRSEQYF. The CDR3 DNA reads as TGCGCCAGCGGTCACTTGCGGTCCGAGCAGTACTTC.

This clone was seen a few times. This rearrangement joins TRBV28 to TRBJ2-7, with 8 bases matching TRBD2. V was pared by 6 bases and J by 2 bases, with 6 bases of the junction left unmatched. CDR3 length: 14 residues. CDR1 MDHEN and CDR2 SYDVKM come from the germline V gene. The CDR3 loop is CASRQRGPTYEQYF. The CDR3 region has the DNA TGTGCCAGCAGACAGCGGGGGCCGACCTACGAGCAGTACTTC.

Note on this clone: Different DNA sequences within this sample yield the same CDR3. This chain connects TRBV5-1 to TRBJ1-2; no clear D. The length of the CDR3 is 12 residues. The germline V gene has CDR1 SGHRS and CDR2 YFSETQ. Trimming removed 0 bases from V and 4 bases from J, with 4 bases in between. The CDR3 is CASSLDSYGYTF. The CDR3 DNA follows: TGCGCCAGCAGCTTGGACAGCTATGGCTACACCTTC.

The chain joins TRBV27 to TRBJ2-7; 7 bases are a match to TRBD1. V dropped 6 bases and J dropped 3; count of bases not matched to a gene: 11. The CDR3 runs 15 residues. Germline V gene sequence: CDR1 MNHEY, CDR2 SMNVEV (reference sequence). The CDR3 sequence: CASRELGQPFYEQYF. CDR3 nucleotides: TGTGCCAGCAGAGAACTGGGACAGCCATTCTACGAGCAGTACTTC.

This chain connects TRBV11-1 to TRBJ2-7, with a weak D call TRBD1 (5 bases). Trimming removed 2 bases at V and 5 bases at J, with 13 bases between. CDR1 and CDR2 (germline): SGHAT, FQDESV (reference sequence). CDR3 length: 14 residues. CDR3 in amino acids: CASSLKGRANEQYF. Written as DNA, the CDR3 is TGTGCCAGCAGCTTAAAGGGGCGAGCTAACGAGCAGTACTTC.

This clone was detected a few times. V gene TRBV30 combines with J gene TRBJ2-7; TRBD1 matches 10 bases. CDR1 is GTSNPN, CDR2 SVGIG, per germline (reference sequence). V dropped 5 bases and J dropped 3; count of bases not matched to a gene: 7. The CDR3 totals 14 residues. The CDR3 loop reads CAWAPGTGDYEQYF. The CDR3 region has the DNA TGTGCCTGGGCCCCCGGGACAGGGGACTACGAGCAGTACTTC.

The rearrangement joins TRBV9 to TRBJ2-1; 10 nucleotides line up with TRBD1. Germline V gene data show CDR1 as SGDLS and CDR2 as YYNGEE. The CDR3 consists of 14 residues. Germline trimming cut 3 bases from V and 5 bases from J; bases unmatched to any gene: 2. This chain's CDR3 is CASSEGTGDNEQFF. The CDR3 DNA follows: TGTGCCAGCAGCGAGGGGACAGGGGACAATGAGCAGTTCTTC.

CDR3 in DNA: TGTGCCAGCAGAGCGCTCGGGGGGGGCTCCTACAATGAGCAGTTCTTC. Protein product: CASRALGGGSYNEQFF. The rearrangement joins TRBV2 to TRBJ2-1; 8 bases line up with TRBD2. The germline V gene encodes CDR1 SNHLY and CDR2 FYNNEI. The CDR3 is made up of 16 amino acids. V lost 6 bases to trimming and J lost 0 bases; unmatched junction nucleotides: 7.

CDR3 sequence reads: CASRPGTSGINEQFF. The CDR3 region has the DNA TGTGCCAGCAGGCCCGGGACTAGCGGGATAAATGAGCAGTTCTTC. The chain carries TRBV2 and TRBJ2-1; 13 bases agree with TRBD2. The CDR3 runs to 15 residues. With V trimmed by 6 bases and J by 7 bases, 6 bases remained unmatched. Germline CDR1 SNHLY, CDR2 FYNNEI.

The chain has TRBV28 and TRBJ2-1, with D unresolved. The CDR3 contains 15 residues. CDR1 and CDR2 (germline): MDHEN, SYDVKM. V dropped 3 bases and J dropped 0 bases, with 9 bases sitting between them. This CDR3 is CASSLSASSYNEQFF. The CDR3 DNA reads as TGTGCCAGCAGTTTGAGCGCCTCCTCCTACAATGAGCAGTTCTTC.

The chain links TRBV4-1 to TRBJ2-7; D possibly corresponds to TRBD1 (6 bases). This CDR3 comprises 14 residues. Germline V gives CDR1 MGHRA, CDR2 YSYEKL. The V gene lost 5 bases and the J gene lost 3 bases, with 14 bases spanning the gap. CDR3 bases: TGCGCCAGCAGCGCGGACAGAAAGGTCTACGAGCAGTACTTC. It codes for CASSADRKVYEQYF.

The rearrangement links TRBV5-1 to TRBJ2-7; a possible D gene is TRBD2 (6 bases). Germline CDR1 is SGHRS and CDR2 is YFSETQ. V dropped 2 bases and J dropped 5 bases, with 23 bases sitting between them. The CDR3 length is 17 residues. CDR3 residues: CASSLPRTERRANEQYF. CDR3 coding DNA: TGCGCCAGCAGCTTACCAAGGACGGAGAGGAGGGCTAACGAGCAGTACTTC.

This clone has just one count. The chain uses TRBV2 and TRBJ2-7; D possibly corresponds to TRBD2 (6 bases). The CDR3 is made up of 16 amino acids. V was pared by 5 bases and J by 0 bases, with 17 bases between. Looked up from germline, CDR1 is SNHLY and CDR2 is FYNNEI. The CDR3 region is CASSLVRDSSSYEQYF. In DNA form, the CDR3 reads TGTGCCAGCAGTCTCGTCCGGGACTCGAGCTCCTACGAGCAGTACTTC.

This clone was recorded once. The rearrangement uses TRBV28 and TRBJ1-4; weak D call: TRBD1 (6 bases). Germline V CDR1 and CDR2: MDHEN, SYDVKM. CDR3 length: 13 amino acids. Between the trimmed V and J ends, which lost 7 bases and 9 bases, there was a span of 15 bases. The CDR3 DNA follows: TGTGCCAGCAAAAGGGGGGGGCTGCAAAAACTGTTTTTT. As protein: CASKRGGLQKLFF.

The V gene is TRBV6-5, the J gene TRBJ2-7; TRBD2 matches 9 bases. This CDR3 has 15 residues. V gave up 4 bases and J gave up 4 bases; unmatched junction bases: 8. Germline CDR1 is MNHEY and CDR2 is SVGAGI. The CDR3, as DNA: TGTGCCAGCAGTTTAGCGGGAGTCCAGGGGTACGAGCAGTACTTC. Protein: CASSLAGVQGYEQYF.

The chain recombines TRBV6-5 with TRBJ1-4; TRBD1 aligns across 8 bases. This CDR3 region has 14 residues. Germline CDR1 MNHEY, CDR2 SVGAGI. Unmatched junction bases numbered 5, after V lost 4 bases and J lost 7 bases. Written as DNA, the CDR3 is TGTGCCAGCAGTTGGACAGGGTGGTCTGAAAAACTGTTTTTT. It encodes CASSWTGWSEKLFF.

J is TRBJ2-1 and V is TRBV29-1; 9 nucleotides align to TRBD2. Germline CDR1 SQVTM, CDR2 ANQGSEA. The CDR3 consists of 13 residues. With 4 bases clipped from V and 4 bases from J, the junction kept 2 bases outside the gene matches. CDR3 in DNA: TGCAGCGTTGCTAGCGGGGCATACAATGAGCAGTTCTTC. This translates into CSVASGAYNEQFF.

V and J are TRBV5-1 and TRBJ1-1, with 8 bases aligning to TRBD1. This CDR3 region has 15 residues. V lost 3 bases, J lost 7 bases, and 11 bases stayed unmatched. Per the germline V gene, CDR1 is SGHRS and CDR2 is YFSETQ. The CDR3 sequence: CASSSTGGQVNEAFF. For the CDR3, the DNA is TGCGCCAGCAGCTCAACTGGGGGACAGGTTAATGAAGCTTTCTTT.

The chain uses TRBV5-1 and TRBJ2-7; tentative D call: TRBD1 (7 bases). CDR3 length: 14 residues. Trimming left V 4 bases short and J 2 bases short, with 13 bases between. Germline CDR1 is SGHRS and CDR2 is YFSETQ. The CDR3, as DNA: TGCGCCAGCAGCGGGGGGACAGAGACCTACGAGCAGTACTTC. Its translation: CASSGGTETYEQYF.

The chain recombines TRBV6-5 with TRBJ1-4; a possible D gene is TRBD1 (5 bases). This CDR3 spans 14 amino acids. V lost 5 bases to trimming and J lost 8 bases, with 15 bases between them. Germline assignment: CDR1 MNHEY and CDR2 SVGAGI. DNA for the CDR3: TGTGCCAGCAGTCCGGCAGGGCTAGGCGAAAAACTGTTTTTT. It encodes CASSPAGLGEKLFF.

This chain links TRBV4-1 with TRBJ1-6; D call uncertain. Trimming pared 0 bases from V and 7 bases from J, leaving 7 bases between. The CDR3 spans 14 residues. Per the germline V gene, CDR1 is MGHRA and CDR2 is YSYEKL. For the CDR3, the DNA is TGCGCCAGCAGCCAAGATAACGGGAATTCACCCCTCCACTTT. Translated, it gives CASSQDNGNSPLHF.

CDR3 sequence (DNA): TGTGCCAGCAGCCCGGGAACGGGCGTCAATCAGCCCCAGCATTTT. Translating gives CASSPGTGVNQPQHF. The V gene is TRBV11-2, the J gene TRBJ1-5; no clear D. V was trimmed by 5 bases and J by 3 bases, leaving 14 bases between them. CDR1 is SGHAT, CDR2 FQNNGV, per germline. The CDR3 consists of 15 residues.